This T cell receptor (beta chain) was observed in a study of T cells in Graves' hyperthyroidism and ophthalmopathy. Overall study findings and caveats: A model using 13 V-J features told ophthalmopathy apart from stable hyperthyroidism. Median prediction lead before ophthalmopathy onset was 5 to 7.5 months with the model. Most expanded thyroid clonotypes above 0.001 recurred in blood.

The germline gives CDR1 MNHEY, CDR2 SVGAGI. This CDR3 has 13 residues. Trimming took off 4 bases at V and 5 bases at J, with 12 bases between the two ends. No ophthalmopathy progression within 18 months constituted stable Graves' hyperthyroidism. Points on this clonotype: Its antigen is currently unknown.

The TCR beta CDR3 regions underwent amplification using RNA transcripts as the source. A set of HTBI primers served as the primers for a first-round RT-PCR of the TCR CDR3. TCRdb reprocessed the multiplex PCR reads via MiXCR and lists one record per CDR3 protein. The table has 800,000 or so distinct CDR3 sequences, about two fifths seen once. V is TRBV6-5 and J is TRBJ2-7; TRBD2 is a possible D gene (6 bases). This TCR was recovered from a man between 18 and 29 years old with Graves' hyperthyroidism. The sample comprised blood. DNA for the CDR3: TGTGCCAGCAGTTCCCCGGGAGACAACGAGCAGTACTTC. It yields the protein CASSSPGDNEQYF.